These T cell receptor beta chains were read from a single sample in a study of post-analysis software for immune sequencing data. TCRdb independently ran MiXCR on the PCR reads; one entry per CDR3 protein. The table lists roughly 200,000 distinct CDR3 sequences, 29% of them singletons. Material for sequencing was blood. Every receptor here comes from a girl aged 2 to 17 with multiple sclerosis. Each CDR3 is given with its conserved first and last residue. The D gene is left open where the match is weak. Not all rows give a size; the values are once, few, many and, for expanded clones, a class.

j_gene: TRBJ1-1
v_gene: TRBV20-1
len: 11
abundance: -
d_gene: -
CDR3aa: CSASSLTGAFF
CDR3nt: TGCAGTGCTAGTAGTCTTACGGGAGCTTTCTTT

j_gene: TRBJ1-4
v_gene: TRBV28
len: 15
abundance: -
d_gene: TRBD1
CDR3aa: CASKGAYGDNEKLFF
CDR3nt: TGTGCCAGCAAGGGGGCTTACGGCGATAATGAAAAACTGTTTTTT

j_gene: TRBJ2-7
v_gene: TRBV28
len: 13
abundance: -
d_gene: TRBD1
CDR3aa: CASSSQGDYEQYF
CDR3nt: TGTGCCAGCAGTTCACAGGGGGACTACGAGCAGTACTTC

j_gene: TRBJ2-7
v_gene: TRBV27
len: 15
abundance: many
d_gene: TRBD2
CDR3aa: CASWTSGRARYEQYF
CDR3nt: TGTGCCAGCTGGACCAGCGGGAGGGCCAGGTACGAGCAGTACTTC

j_gene: TRBJ2-3
v_gene: TRBV6-5
len: 13
abundance: -
d_gene: -
CDR3aa: CASNSGGTNTQYF
CDR3nt: TGTGCCAGCAATTCCGGCGGTACTAATACGCAGTATTTT

j_gene: TRBJ2-7
v_gene: TRBV6-1
len: 14
abundance: -
d_gene: TRBD1
CDR3aa: CASPGLPRDSLQYF
CDR3nt: TGTGCCAGCCCGGGGCTTCCTAGGGACAGCCTGCAGTACTTC

j_gene: TRBJ1-4
v_gene: TRBV6-1
len: 14
abundance: many
d_gene: -
CDR3aa: CASNLANNNEKLFF
CDR3nt: TGTGCCAGCAATTTAGCCAACAATAATGAAAAACTGTTTTTT

j_gene: TRBJ2-3
v_gene: TRBV24-1
len: 13
abundance: -
d_gene: -
CDR3aa: CATSENNVDTQYF
CDR3nt: TGTGCCACCAGTGAGAACAATGTAGATACGCAGTATTTT

j_gene: TRBJ2-7
v_gene: TRBV20-1
len: 15
abundance: few
d_gene: TRBD2
CDR3aa: CSAGLAGALSYEQYF
CDR3nt: TGCAGTGCCGGACTAGCGGGGGCCCTTTCCTACGAGCAGTACTTC

j_gene: TRBJ2-5
v_gene: TRBV20-1
len: 16
abundance: few
d_gene: TRBD2
CDR3aa: CSASGTSGRARETQYF
CDR3nt: TGCAGTGCTTCCGGGACTAGCGGGAGGGCCAGGGAGACCCAGTACTTC

j_gene: TRBJ2-4
v_gene: TRBV5-1
len: 14
abundance: -
d_gene: -
CDR3aa: CASSSGVGQTIRYF
CDR3nt: TGCGCCAGCAGCTCAGGGGTGGGGCAAACCATTCGGTACTTC

j_gene: TRBJ2-1
v_gene: TRBV9
len: 15
abundance: many
d_gene: -
CDR3aa: CASSVLGGPYNEQFF
CDR3nt: TGTGCCAGCAGCGTATTGGGCGGGCCGTACAATGAGCAGTTCTTC

j_gene: TRBJ2-7
v_gene: TRBV18
len: 13
abundance: many
d_gene: -
CDR3aa: CASSPPSGYEQYF
CDR3nt: TGTGCCAGCTCACCACCGTCGGGCTACGAGCAGTACTTC

j_gene: TRBJ2-2
v_gene: TRBV20-1
len: 15
abundance: -
d_gene: TRBD2
CDR3aa: CSAHPPGGPRGELFF
CDR3nt: TGCAGTGCGCACCCTCCGGGAGGGCCTCGAGGGGAGCTGTTTTTT

j_gene: TRBJ1-5
v_gene: TRBV6-2/TRBV6-3
len: 19
abundance: -
d_gene: -
CDR3aa: CASRPTIMYGGNSNQPQHF
CDR3nt: TGTGCCAGCAGGCCCACGATTATGTACGGGGGGAATAGCAATCAGCCCCAGCATTTT

j_gene: TRBJ2-7
v_gene: TRBV29-1
len: 14
abundance: -
d_gene: -
CDR3aa: CSVDGQGRFSEQYF
CDR3nt: TGCAGCGTGGATGGGCAGGGAAGGTTCTCCGAGCAGTACTTC

j_gene: TRBJ2-1
v_gene: TRBV12-5
len: 15
abundance: few
d_gene: TRBD2
CDR3aa: CASGQSGRAYNEQFF
CDR3nt: TGTGCTAGTGGACAGAGCGGGAGGGCCTACAATGAGCAGTTCTTC

j_gene: TRBJ2-3
v_gene: TRBV15
len: 16
abundance: many
d_gene: -
CDR3aa: CATSRAPGAITDTQYF
CDR3nt: TGTGCCACCAGCAGAGCGCCAGGAGCCATCACAGATACGCAGTATTTT

j_gene: TRBJ1-1
v_gene: TRBV27
len: 15
abundance: few
d_gene: TRBD1
CDR3aa: CASSRRQGGRTEAFF
CDR3nt: TGTGCCAGCAGTAGAAGACAGGGTGGGAGGACTGAAGCTTTCTTT

j_gene: TRBJ2-1
v_gene: TRBV11-2
len: 15
abundance: few
d_gene: -
CDR3aa: CASSKRASSYNEQFF
CDR3nt: TGTGCCAGCAGCAAGCGGGCTAGCTCCTACAATGAGCAGTTCTTC

j_gene: TRBJ1-2
v_gene: TRBV18
len: 17
abundance: few
d_gene: TRBD1
CDR3aa: CASSAPGQGIQDYGYTF
CDR3nt: TGTGCCAGCTCAGCACCGGGACAGGGCATTCAGGACTATGGCTACACCTTC

j_gene: TRBJ2-7
v_gene: TRBV3-1
len: 15
abundance: few
d_gene: -
CDR3aa: CASSLISGTSYEQYF
CDR3nt: TGTGCCAGCAGCCTTATTTCGGGCACGAGCTACGAGCAGTACTTC

j_gene: TRBJ2-1
v_gene: TRBV5-1
len: 15
abundance: few
d_gene: -
CDR3aa: CASSLLTGNYNERFF
CDR3nt: TGCGCCAGCAGCTTACTGACCGGGAACTACAATGAGCGGTTCTTC

j_gene: TRBJ2-5
v_gene: TRBV3-1
len: 15
abundance: few
d_gene: TRBD1
CDR3aa: CASSQMDRALRTQYF
CDR3nt: TGTGCCAGCAGCCAGATGGACAGGGCGTTGAGGACCCAGTACTTC

j_gene: TRBJ1-2
v_gene: TRBV5-1
len: 14
abundance: few
d_gene: -
CDR3aa: CASSFREGIDGYTF
CDR3nt: TGCGCCAGCAGTTTTCGGGAGGGAATCGATGGCTACACCTTC

j_gene: TRBJ1-6
v_gene: TRBV5-1
len: 13
abundance: few
d_gene: -
CDR3aa: CASSTGGGSPLHF
CDR3nt: TGCGCCAGCAGCACTGGGGGGGGTTCACCCCTCCACTTT

j_gene: TRBJ2-7
v_gene: TRBV27
len: 14
abundance: once
d_gene: -
CDR3aa: CASSLGYGSYEQYF
CDR3nt: TGTGCCAGCAGTTTAGGTTACGGCTCCTACGAGCAGTACTTC

j_gene: TRBJ2-3
v_gene: TRBV5-1
len: 14
abundance: many
d_gene: -
CDR3aa: CASSRSAETDTQYF
CDR3nt: TGCGCCAGCAGCCGAAGTGCAGAAACAGATACGCAGTATTTT

j_gene: TRBJ2-7
v_gene: TRBV12-3/TRBV12-4
len: 14
abundance: -
d_gene: -
CDR3aa: CASSQAGTPYEQYF
CDR3nt: TGTGCCAGCAGTCAGGCCGGGACCCCCTACGAGCAGTACTTC

j_gene: TRBJ1-2
v_gene: TRBV5-1
len: 15
abundance: -
d_gene: -
CDR3aa: CASSWTQGSAYGYTF
CDR3nt: TGCGCCAGCAGCTGGACACAGGGTTCCGCCTATGGCTACACCTTC

j_gene: TRBJ2-1
v_gene: TRBV4-1
len: 14
abundance: few
d_gene: TRBD2
CDR3aa: CASSQGLAGSEQFF
CDR3nt: TGCGCCAGCAGCCAAGGCCTAGCGGGGAGTGAGCAGTTCTTC

j_gene: TRBJ2-1
v_gene: TRBV12-3/TRBV12-4
len: 16
abundance: few
d_gene: -
CDR3aa: CASSPLGDPVYNEQFF
CDR3nt: TGTGCCAGCAGTCCGCTCGGGGACCCCGTTTACAATGAGCAGTTCTTC

j_gene: TRBJ2-5
v_gene: TRBV19
len: 14
abundance: -
d_gene: TRBD1
CDR3aa: CASTSGQGAKTQYF
CDR3nt: TGTGCCAGTACCAGCGGACAGGGGGCCAAGACCCAGTACTTC

j_gene: TRBJ2-1
v_gene: TRBV30
len: 14
abundance: -
d_gene: TRBD1
CDR3aa: CAWSQRQGALKQFF
CDR3nt: TGTGCCTGGAGTCAGCGGCAGGGGGCGCTGAAGCAGTTCTTC

j_gene: TRBJ2-3
v_gene: TRBV5-1
len: 16
abundance: few
d_gene: TRBD2
CDR3aa: CASSLAAAGGPDTQYF
CDR3nt: TGCGCCAGCAGCTTGGCCGCGGCGGGAGGGCCGGATACGCAGTATTTT

j_gene: TRBJ2-7
v_gene: TRBV7-2
len: 15
abundance: many
d_gene: -
CDR3aa: CASSSGGTRTYEQYF
CDR3nt: TGTGCCAGCAGCTCAGGGGGGACCCGGACCTACGAGCAGTACTTC

j_gene: TRBJ1-6
v_gene: TRBV5-5
len: 15
abundance: -
d_gene: -
CDR3aa: CASSSRDTNNSPLHF
CDR3nt: TGTGCCAGCAGTTCCCGAGACACGAATAATTCACCCCTCCACTTT

j_gene: TRBJ1-5
v_gene: TRBV6-2/TRBV6-3
len: 17
abundance: -
d_gene: -
CDR3aa: CASICLKGWGNNQPQHF
CDR3nt: TGTGCCAGCATATGTTTAAAGGGTTGGGGGAACAATCAGCCCCAGCATTTT

j_gene: TRBJ2-2
v_gene: TRBV20-1
len: 14
abundance: -
d_gene: -
CDR3aa: CSARGAWDTGELFF
CDR3nt: TGCAGTGCTAGAGGGGCCTGGGACACCGGGGAGCTGTTTTTT

j_gene: TRBJ1-2
v_gene: TRBV20-1
len: 14
abundance: few
d_gene: -
CDR3aa: CSGQSTGRDYGYTF
CDR3nt: TGCAGTGGTCAATCAACAGGGAGGGACTATGGCTACACCTTC

j_gene: TRBJ1-5
v_gene: TRBV29-1
len: 13
abundance: -
d_gene: -
CDR3aa: CSVGRGSNQPQHF
CDR3nt: TGCAGCGTGGGACGGGGTAGCAATCAGCCCCAGCATTTT

j_gene: TRBJ2-3
v_gene: TRBV5-4
len: 14
abundance: few
d_gene: -
CDR3aa: CASKASVNGNTQYF
CDR3nt: TGTGCCAGCAAAGCCAGCGTCAATGGAAATACGCAGTATTTT

j_gene: TRBJ2-5
v_gene: TRBV5-1
len: 17
abundance: -
d_gene: TRBD1
CDR3aa: CASRLFGTGDLQETQYF
CDR3nt: TGCGCCAGCCGACTCTTTGGGACAGGGGACCTCCAAGAGACCCAGTACTTC

j_gene: TRBJ2-7
v_gene: TRBV5-6
len: 13
abundance: few
d_gene: -
CDR3aa: CASSSGLPSEQYF
CDR3nt: TGTGCCAGCAGCTCAGGACTGCCCTCTGAGCAGTACTTC

j_gene: TRBJ1-2
v_gene: TRBV6-5
len: 14
abundance: many
d_gene: -
CDR3aa: CASRGGGANYGYTF
CDR3nt: TGTGCCAGCAGGGGCGGGGGCGCTAACTATGGCTACACCTTC

j_gene: TRBJ1-1
v_gene: TRBV7-9
len: 14
abundance: few
d_gene: TRBD1
CDR3aa: CASSRQQGATEAFF
CDR3nt: TGTGCCAGCAGCCGACAACAGGGGGCAACTGAAGCTTTCTTT

j_gene: TRBJ1-6
v_gene: TRBV12-3/TRBV12-4
len: 16
abundance: -
d_gene: -
CDR3aa: CASSSLVLWGGSPLHF
CDR3nt: TGTGCCAGCAGTTCCTTAGTCCTCTGGGGCGGTTCACCCCTCCACTTT

j_gene: TRBJ2-3
v_gene: TRBV20-1
len: 16
abundance: many
d_gene: TRBD2
CDR3aa: CSVGSGSWFSTDTQYF
CDR3nt: TGCAGTGTTGGTAGCGGGAGTTGGTTTAGCACAGATACGCAGTATTTT

j_gene: TRBJ2-7
v_gene: TRBV18
len: 13
abundance: -
d_gene: TRBD1
CDR3aa: CASSPPGQIEQYF
CDR3nt: TGTGCCAGCTCACCACCGGGACAGATCGAGCAGTACTTC

j_gene: TRBJ2-7
v_gene: TRBV5-6
len: 13
abundance: many
d_gene: -
CDR3aa: CASSDSGPYEQYF
CDR3nt: TGTGCCAGCTCCGACTCTGGGCCCTACGAGCAGTACTTC

j_gene: TRBJ1-2
v_gene: TRBV27
len: 13
abundance: -
d_gene: -
CDR3aa: CASSFRGLDGYTF
CDR3nt: TGTGCCAGCAGTTTCCGGGGATTGGATGGCTACACCTTC

j_gene: TRBJ2-1
v_gene: TRBV2
len: 12
abundance: few
d_gene: -
CDR3aa: CASSELGRDQFF
CDR3nt: TGTGCCAGCAGTGAATTGGGGCGGGACCAGTTCTTC

j_gene: TRBJ1-1
v_gene: TRBV11-2
len: 12
abundance: -
d_gene: -
CDR3aa: CASFGLNTEAFF
CDR3nt: TGTGCCAGCTTTGGTTTGAACACTGAAGCTTTCTTT

j_gene: TRBJ2-3
v_gene: TRBV2
len: 15
abundance: many
d_gene: TRBD1
CDR3aa: CASSEKGQITDTQYF
CDR3nt: TGTGCCAGCAGTGAGAAGGGACAGATAACAGATACGCAGTATTTT

j_gene: TRBJ2-4
v_gene: TRBV20-1
len: 13
abundance: many
d_gene: -
CDR3aa: CSASPWSGNIQYF
CDR3nt: TGCAGTGCTAGTCCCTGGTCCGGAAACATTCAGTACTTC

j_gene: TRBJ2-3
v_gene: TRBV6-1
len: 18
abundance: few
d_gene: TRBD2
CDR3aa: CASRPPGLAGPRLYTQYF
CDR3nt: TGTGCCAGCAGACCACCGGGACTAGCGGGCCCGCGGCTCTATACGCAGTATTTT

j_gene: TRBJ2-5
v_gene: TRBV5-1
len: 15
abundance: many
d_gene: -
CDR3aa: CASSRGGYYQETQYF
CDR3nt: TGCGCCAGCAGTCGCGGTGGATATTACCAAGAGACCCAGTACTTC

j_gene: TRBJ2-3
v_gene: TRBV28
len: 15
abundance: many
d_gene: -
CDR3aa: CASSLRLESTDTQYF
CDR3nt: TGTGCCAGCAGTTTACGGCTCGAGAGCACAGATACGCAGTATTTT

j_gene: TRBJ2-1
v_gene: TRBV7-3
len: 16
abundance: -
d_gene: -
CDR3aa: CASSLSSSVSYNEQFF
CDR3nt: TGTGCCAGCAGCTTATCGTCTAGTGTATCCTACAATGAGCAGTTCTTC